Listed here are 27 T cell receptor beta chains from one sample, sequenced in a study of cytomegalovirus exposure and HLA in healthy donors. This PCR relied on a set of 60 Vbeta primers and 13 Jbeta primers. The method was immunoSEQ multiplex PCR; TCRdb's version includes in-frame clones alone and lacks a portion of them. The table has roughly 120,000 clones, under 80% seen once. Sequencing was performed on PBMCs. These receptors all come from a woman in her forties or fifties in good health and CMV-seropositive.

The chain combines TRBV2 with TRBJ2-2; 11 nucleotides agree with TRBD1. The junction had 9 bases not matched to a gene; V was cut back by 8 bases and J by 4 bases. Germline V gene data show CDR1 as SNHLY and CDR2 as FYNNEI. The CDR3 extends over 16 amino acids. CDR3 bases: TGTGCCAGCCAACCCGGGACAGGGGGAATCACCGGGGAGCTGTTTTTT. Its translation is CASQPGTGGITGELFF.

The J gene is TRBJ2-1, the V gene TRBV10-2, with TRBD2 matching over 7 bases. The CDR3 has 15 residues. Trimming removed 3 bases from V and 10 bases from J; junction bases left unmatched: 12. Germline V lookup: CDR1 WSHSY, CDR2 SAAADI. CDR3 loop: CASSDFEREGGEQFF. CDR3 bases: TGCGCCAGCAGTGATTTCGAGAGGGAGGGCGGCGAGCAGTTCTTC.

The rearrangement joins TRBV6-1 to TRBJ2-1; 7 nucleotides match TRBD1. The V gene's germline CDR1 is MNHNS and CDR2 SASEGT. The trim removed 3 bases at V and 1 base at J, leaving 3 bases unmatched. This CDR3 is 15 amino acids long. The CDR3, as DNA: TGTGCCAGCAGTGAGCAGGGGGAATCCTACAATGAGCAGTTCTTC. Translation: CASSEQGESYNEQFF.

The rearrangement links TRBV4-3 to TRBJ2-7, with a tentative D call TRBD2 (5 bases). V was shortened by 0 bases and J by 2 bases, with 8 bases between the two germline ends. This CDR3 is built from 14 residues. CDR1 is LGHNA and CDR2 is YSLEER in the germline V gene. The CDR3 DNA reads TGCGCCAGCAGCCAAGAGGACTCAGCCTACGAGCAGTACTTC. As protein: CASSQEDSAYEQYF.

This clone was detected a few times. CDR3 loop: CASREGATATEAFF. The CDR3, as DNA: TGTGCCAGCAGGGAGGGGGCCACAGCCACTGAAGCTTTCTTT. This chain links TRBV6-4 with TRBJ1-1, with 7 bases lining up with TRBD1. Trimming cost V 6 bases and J 4 bases; bases outside gene matches: 8. CDR3 length: 14 amino acids. Germline assignment: CDR1 MRHNA and CDR2 SNTAGT.

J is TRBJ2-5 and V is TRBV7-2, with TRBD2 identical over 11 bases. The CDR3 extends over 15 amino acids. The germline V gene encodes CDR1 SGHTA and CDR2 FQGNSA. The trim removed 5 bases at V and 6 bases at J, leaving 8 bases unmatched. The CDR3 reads CASSPTSGATQTQYF. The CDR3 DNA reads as TGTGCCAGCAGCCCGACTAGCGGGGCTACGCAGACCCAGTACTTC. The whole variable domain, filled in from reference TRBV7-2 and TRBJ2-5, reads GAGVSQSPSNKVTEKGKDVELRCDPISGHTALYWYRQSLGQGLEFLIYFQGNSAPDKSGLPSDRFSAERTGGSVSTLTIQRTQQEDSAVYLCASSPTSGATQTQYFGPGTRLLVL.

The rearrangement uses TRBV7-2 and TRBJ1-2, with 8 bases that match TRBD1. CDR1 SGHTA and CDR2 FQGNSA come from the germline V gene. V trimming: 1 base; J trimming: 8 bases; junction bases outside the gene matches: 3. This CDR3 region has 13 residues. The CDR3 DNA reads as TGTGCCAGCAGCTTAGGACAGGGGTGGGGCTACACCTTC. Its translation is CASSLGQGWGYTF. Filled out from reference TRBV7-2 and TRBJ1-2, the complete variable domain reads GAGVSQSPSNKVTEKGKDVELRCDPISGHTALYWYRQSLGQGLEFLIYFQGNSAPDKSGLPSDRFSAERTGGSVSTLTIQRTQQEDSAVYLCASSLGQGWGYTFGSGTRLTVV.

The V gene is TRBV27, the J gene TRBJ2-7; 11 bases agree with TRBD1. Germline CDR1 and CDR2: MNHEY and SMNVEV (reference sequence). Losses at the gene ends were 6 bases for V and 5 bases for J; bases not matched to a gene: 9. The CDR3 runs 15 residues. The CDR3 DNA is TGTGCCAGCAGATCCTTATTGGGACAGGGGGACGAGCAGTACTTC. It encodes CASRSLLGQGDEQYF.

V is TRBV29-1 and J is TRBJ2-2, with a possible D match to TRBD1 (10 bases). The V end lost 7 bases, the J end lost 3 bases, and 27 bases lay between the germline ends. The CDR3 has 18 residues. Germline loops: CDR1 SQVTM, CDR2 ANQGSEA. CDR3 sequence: CSAGGTGVSSGDTGELFF. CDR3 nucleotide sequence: TGCAGCGCTGGCGGGACAGGGGTGTCTAGCGGGGACACCGGGGAGCTGTTTTTT.

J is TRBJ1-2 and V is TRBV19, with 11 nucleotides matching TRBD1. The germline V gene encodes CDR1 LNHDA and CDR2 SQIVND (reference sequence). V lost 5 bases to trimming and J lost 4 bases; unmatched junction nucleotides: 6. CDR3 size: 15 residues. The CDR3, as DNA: TGTGCCAGTAGTGCCTCCGGGACAGGGGGCTATGGCTACACCTTC. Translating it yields CASSASGTGGYGYTF.

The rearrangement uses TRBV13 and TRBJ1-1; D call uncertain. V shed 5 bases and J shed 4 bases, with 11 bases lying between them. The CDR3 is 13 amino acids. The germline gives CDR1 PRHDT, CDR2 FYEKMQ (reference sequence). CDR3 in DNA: TGTGCCAGCAGCCTCGCCACGAGCACTGAAGCTTTCTTT. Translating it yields CASSLATSTEAFF.

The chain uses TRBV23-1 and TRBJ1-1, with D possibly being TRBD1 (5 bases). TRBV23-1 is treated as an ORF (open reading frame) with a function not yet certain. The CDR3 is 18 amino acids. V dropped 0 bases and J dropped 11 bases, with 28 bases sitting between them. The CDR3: CASSQSYGLRVVVLQAFF. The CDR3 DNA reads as TGCGCCAGCAGTCAATCCTACGGTCTCAGGGTGGTAGTCCTTCAGGCTTTCTTT.

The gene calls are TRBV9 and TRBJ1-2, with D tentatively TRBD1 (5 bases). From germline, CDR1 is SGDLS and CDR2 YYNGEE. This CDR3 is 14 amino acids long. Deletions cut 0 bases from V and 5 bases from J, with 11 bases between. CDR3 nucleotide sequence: TGTGCCAGCAGCGTAGGGGTGGACACTTATGGCTACACCTTC. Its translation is CASSVGVDTYGYTF.

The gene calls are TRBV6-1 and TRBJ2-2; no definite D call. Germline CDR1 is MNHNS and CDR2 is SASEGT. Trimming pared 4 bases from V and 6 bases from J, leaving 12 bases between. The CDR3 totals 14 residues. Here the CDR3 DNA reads TGTGCCAGCAGTGTAGAGTTTACAGCCGGGGAGCTGTTTTTT. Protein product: CASSVEFTAGELFF.

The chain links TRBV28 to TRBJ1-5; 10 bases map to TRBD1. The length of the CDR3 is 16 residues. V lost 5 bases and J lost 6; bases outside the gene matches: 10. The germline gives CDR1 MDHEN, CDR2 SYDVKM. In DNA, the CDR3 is TGTGCCAGCAGTGTCCAGTCGGGACAGGGGAGTCAGCCCCAGCATTTT. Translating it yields CASSVQSGQGSQPQHF.

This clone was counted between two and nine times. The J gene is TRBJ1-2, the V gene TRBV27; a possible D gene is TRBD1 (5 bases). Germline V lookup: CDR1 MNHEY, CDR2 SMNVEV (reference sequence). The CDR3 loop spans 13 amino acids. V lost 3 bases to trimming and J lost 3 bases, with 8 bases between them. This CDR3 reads CASSFNRYYGYTF. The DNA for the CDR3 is TGTGCCAGCAGTTTCAACAGGTACTATGGCTACACCTTC.

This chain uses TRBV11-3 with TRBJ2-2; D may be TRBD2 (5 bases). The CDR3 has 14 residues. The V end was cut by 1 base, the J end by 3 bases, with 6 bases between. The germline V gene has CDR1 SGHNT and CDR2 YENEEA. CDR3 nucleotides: TGTGCCAGCAGCTTAGCGGAGGACACCGGGGAGCTGTTTTTT. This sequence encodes CASSLAEDTGELFF.

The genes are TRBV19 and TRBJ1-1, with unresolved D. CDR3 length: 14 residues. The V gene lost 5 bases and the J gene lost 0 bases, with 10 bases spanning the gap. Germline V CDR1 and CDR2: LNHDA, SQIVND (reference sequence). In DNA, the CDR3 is TGTGCCAGTAGTCTCCACAGCCTGAACACTGAAGCTTTCTTT. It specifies CASSLHSLNTEAFF.

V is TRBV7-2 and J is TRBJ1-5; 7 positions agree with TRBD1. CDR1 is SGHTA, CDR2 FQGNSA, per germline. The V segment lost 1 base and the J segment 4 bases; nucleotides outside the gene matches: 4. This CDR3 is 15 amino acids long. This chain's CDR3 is CASSLGGQLNQPQHF. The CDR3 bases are TGTGCCAGCAGCTTAGGGGGACAGCTTAATCAGCCCCAGCATTTT.

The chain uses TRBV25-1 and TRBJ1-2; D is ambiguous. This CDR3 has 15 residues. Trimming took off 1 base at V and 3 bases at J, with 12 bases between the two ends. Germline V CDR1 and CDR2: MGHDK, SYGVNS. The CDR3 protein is CASSEFTGGDYGYTF. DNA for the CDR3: TGTGCCAGCAGTGAATTCACGGGCGGGGACTATGGCTACACCTTC.

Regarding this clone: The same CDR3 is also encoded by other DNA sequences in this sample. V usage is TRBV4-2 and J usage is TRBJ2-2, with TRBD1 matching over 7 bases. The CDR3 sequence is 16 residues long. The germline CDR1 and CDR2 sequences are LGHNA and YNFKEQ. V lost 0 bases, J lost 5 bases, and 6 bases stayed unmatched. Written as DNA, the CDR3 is TGTGCCAGCAGCCAAGATCGGGCAGGGGGAACCGGGGAGCTGTTTTTT. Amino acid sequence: CASSQDRAGGTGELFF.

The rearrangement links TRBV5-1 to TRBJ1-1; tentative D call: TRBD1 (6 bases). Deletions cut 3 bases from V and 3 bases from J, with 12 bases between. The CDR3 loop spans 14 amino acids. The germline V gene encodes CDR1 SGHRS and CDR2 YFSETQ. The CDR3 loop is CASSWGDRYTEAFF. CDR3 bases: TGCGCCAGCAGCTGGGGAGACAGGTACACTGAAGCTTTCTTT.

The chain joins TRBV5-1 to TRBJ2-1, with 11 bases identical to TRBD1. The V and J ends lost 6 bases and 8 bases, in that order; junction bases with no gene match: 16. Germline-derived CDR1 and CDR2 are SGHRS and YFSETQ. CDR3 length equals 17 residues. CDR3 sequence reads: CASTLRPGQGVRDEQFF. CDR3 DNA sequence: TGCGCCAGCACCCTGAGGCCGGGACAGGGGGTTCGGGATGAGCAGTTCTTC.

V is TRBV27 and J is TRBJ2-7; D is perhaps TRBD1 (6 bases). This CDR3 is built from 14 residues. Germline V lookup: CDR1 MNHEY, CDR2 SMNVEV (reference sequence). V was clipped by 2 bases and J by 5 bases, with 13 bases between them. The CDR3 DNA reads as TGTGCCAGCAGTTTACTGCAGGGGTGGCACGAGCAGTACTTC. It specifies CASSLLQGWHEQYF.

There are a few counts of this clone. The CDR3 sequence: CAISGGSGNTGELFF. DNA of the CDR3: TGTGCCATCAGCGGGGGGAGCGGGAACACCGGGGAGCTGTTTTTT. V gene TRBV10-3 combines with J gene TRBJ2-2; 7 positions agree with TRBD2. The CDR3 runs 15 residues. Germline V gene sequence: CDR1 ENHRY, CDR2 SYGVKD. The junction had 5 bases not matched to a gene; V was cut back by 6 bases and J by 1 base.

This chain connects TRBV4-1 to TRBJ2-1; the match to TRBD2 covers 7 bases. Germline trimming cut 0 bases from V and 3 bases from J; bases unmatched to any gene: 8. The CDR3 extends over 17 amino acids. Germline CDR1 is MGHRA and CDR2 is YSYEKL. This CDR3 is CASSQESAGNNYNEQFF. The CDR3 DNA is TGCGCCAGCAGCCAAGAATCAGCGGGGAATAACTACAATGAGCAGTTCTTC.

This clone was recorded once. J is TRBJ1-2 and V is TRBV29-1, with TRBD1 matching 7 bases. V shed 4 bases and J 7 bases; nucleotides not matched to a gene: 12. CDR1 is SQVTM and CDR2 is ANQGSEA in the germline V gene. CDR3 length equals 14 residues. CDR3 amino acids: CSVVEDQGGSGYTF. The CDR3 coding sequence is TGCAGCGTTGTTGAGGACCAGGGGGGCTCTGGCTACACCTTC. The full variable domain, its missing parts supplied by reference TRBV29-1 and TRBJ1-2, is SAVISQKPSRDICQRGTSLTIQCQVDSQVTMMFWYRQQPGQSLTLIATANQGSEATYESGFVIDKFPISRPNLTFSTLTVSNMSPEDSSIYLCSVVEDQGGSGYTFGSGTRLTVV.